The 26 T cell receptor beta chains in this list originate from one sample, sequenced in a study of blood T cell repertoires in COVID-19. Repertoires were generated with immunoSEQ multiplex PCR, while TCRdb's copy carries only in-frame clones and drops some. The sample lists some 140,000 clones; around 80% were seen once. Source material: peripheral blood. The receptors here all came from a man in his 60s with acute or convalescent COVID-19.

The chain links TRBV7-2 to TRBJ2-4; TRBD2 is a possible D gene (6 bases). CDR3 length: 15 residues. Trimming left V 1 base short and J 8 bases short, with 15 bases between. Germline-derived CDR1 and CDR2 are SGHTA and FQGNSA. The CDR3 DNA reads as TGTGCCAGCAGCTTAGAGGGAGGCAGACTCCACATTCAGTACTTC. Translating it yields CASSLEGGRLHIQYF.

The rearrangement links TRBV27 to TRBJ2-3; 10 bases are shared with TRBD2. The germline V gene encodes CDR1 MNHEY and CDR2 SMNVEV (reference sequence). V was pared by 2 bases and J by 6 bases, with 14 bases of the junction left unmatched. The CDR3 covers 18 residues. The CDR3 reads CASSLTKLAGMGVDTQYF. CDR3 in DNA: TGTGCCAGCAGTTTAACAAAACTAGCGGGAATGGGTGTGGATACGCAGTATTTT.

CDR3: CASSSGGPNEKLFF. In DNA, the CDR3 is TGTGCCAGCAGCTCTGGAGGGCCTAATGAAAAACTGTTTTTT. The chain combines TRBV11-2 with TRBJ1-4, with D hard to call. CDR1 and CDR2 (germline): SGHAT, FQNNGV. The CDR3 extends over 14 amino acids. The V end lost 4 bases, the J end lost 3 bases, and 9 bases lay between the germline ends.

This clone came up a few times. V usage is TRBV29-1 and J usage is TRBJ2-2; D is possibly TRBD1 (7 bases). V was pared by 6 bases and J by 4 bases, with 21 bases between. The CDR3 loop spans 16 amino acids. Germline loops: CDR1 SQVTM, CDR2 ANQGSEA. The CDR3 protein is CSVPAGGLEGTGELFF. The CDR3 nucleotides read TGCAGCGTGCCCGCAGGGGGGCTAGAAGGCACCGGGGAGCTGTTTTTT.

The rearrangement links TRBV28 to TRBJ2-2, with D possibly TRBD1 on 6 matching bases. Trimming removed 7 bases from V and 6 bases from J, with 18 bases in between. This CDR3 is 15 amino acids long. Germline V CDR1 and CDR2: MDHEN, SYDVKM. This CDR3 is CASTLLTRGSGELFF. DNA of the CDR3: TGTGCCAGCACCCTCCTGACCAGGGGATCCGGGGAGCTGTTTTTT.

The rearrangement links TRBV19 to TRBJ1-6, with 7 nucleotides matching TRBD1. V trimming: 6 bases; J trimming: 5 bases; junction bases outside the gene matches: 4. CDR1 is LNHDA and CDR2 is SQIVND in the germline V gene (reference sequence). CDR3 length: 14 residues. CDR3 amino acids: CASRQQGNNSPLHF. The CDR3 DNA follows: TGTGCCAGTAGGCAACAGGGGAATAATTCACCCCTCCACTTT.

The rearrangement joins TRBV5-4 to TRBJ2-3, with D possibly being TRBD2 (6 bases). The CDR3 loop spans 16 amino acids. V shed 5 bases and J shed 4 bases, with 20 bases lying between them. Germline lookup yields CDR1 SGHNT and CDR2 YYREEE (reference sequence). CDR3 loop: CASRPTGDSRSDTQYF. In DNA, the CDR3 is TGTGCCAGCAGACCTACTGGGGACTCCCGGTCAGATACGCAGTATTTT. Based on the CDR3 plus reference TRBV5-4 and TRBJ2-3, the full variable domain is ETGVTQSPTHLIKTRGQQVTLRCSSQSGHNTVSWYQQALGQGPQFIFQYYREEENGRGNFPPRFSGLQFPNYSSELNVNALELDDSALYLCASRPTGDSRSDTQYFGPGTRLTVL.

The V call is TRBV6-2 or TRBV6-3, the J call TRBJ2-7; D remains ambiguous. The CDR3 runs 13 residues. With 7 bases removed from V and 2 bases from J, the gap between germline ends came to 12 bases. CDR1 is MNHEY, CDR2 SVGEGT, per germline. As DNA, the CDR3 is TGTGCCAGCACCCCAACTACGACCTACGAGCAGTACTTC. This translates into CASTPTTTYEQYF.

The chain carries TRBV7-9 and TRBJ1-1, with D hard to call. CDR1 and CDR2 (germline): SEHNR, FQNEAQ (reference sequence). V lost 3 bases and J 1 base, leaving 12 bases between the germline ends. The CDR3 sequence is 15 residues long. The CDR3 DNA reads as TGTGCCAGCAGCTTTTATGAGACAAAGAACACTGAAGCTTTCTTT. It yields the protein CASSFYETKNTEAFF. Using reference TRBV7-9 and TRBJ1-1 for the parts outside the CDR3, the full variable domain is DTGVSQNPRHKITKRGQNVTFRCDPISEHNRLYWYRQTLGQGPEFLTYFQNEAQLEKSRLLSDRFSAERPKGSFSTLEIQRTEQGDSAMYLCASSFYETKNTEAFFGQGTRLTVV.

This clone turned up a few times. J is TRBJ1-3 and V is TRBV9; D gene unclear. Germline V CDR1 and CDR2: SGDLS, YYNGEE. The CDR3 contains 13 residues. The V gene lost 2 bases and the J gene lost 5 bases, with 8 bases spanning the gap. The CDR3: CASSVDNRNTIYF. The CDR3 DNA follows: TGTGCCAGCAGCGTTGACAACCGAAACACCATATATTTT.

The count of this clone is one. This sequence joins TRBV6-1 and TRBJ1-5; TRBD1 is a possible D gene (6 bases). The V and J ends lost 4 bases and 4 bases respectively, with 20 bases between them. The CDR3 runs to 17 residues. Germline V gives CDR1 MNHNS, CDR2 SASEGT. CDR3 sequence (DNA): TGTGCCAGCAGTGTGTCGGGGGGCGAACACATTAATCAGCCCCAGCATTTT. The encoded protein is CASSVSGGEHINQPQHF.

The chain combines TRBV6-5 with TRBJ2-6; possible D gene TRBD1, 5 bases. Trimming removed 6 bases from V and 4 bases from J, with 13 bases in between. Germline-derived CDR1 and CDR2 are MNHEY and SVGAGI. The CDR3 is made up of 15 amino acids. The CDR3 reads CASRQGSGGANVLTF. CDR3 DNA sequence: TGTGCCAGCAGGCAGGGCTCAGGGGGGGCCAACGTCCTGACTTTC.

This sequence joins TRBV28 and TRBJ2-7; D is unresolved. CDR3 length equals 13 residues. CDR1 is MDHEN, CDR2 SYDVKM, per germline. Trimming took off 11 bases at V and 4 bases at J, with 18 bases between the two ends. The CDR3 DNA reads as TGTGCCTCCCGAGGAGTGGGTCTGTACGAGCAGTACTTC. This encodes CASRGVGLYEQYF.

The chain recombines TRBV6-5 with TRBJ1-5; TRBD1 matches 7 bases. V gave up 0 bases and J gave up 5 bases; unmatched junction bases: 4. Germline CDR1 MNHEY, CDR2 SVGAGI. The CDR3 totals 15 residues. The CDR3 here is CASSYSYRGDQPQHF. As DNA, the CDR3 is TGTGCCAGCAGTTACTCATACAGGGGCGATCAGCCCCAGCATTTT.

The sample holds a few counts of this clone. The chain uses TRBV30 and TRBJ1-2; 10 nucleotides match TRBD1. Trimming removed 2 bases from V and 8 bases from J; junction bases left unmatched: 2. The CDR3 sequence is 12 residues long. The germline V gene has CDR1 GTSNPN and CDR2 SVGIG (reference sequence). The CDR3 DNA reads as TGTGCCTGGAGTACGACAGGGGGCGGCTACACCTTC. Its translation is CAWSTTGGGYTF. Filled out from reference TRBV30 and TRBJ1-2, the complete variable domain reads SQTIHQWPATLVQPVGSPLSLECTVEGTSNPNLYWYRQAAGRGLQLLFYSVGIGQISSEVPQNLSASRPQDRQFILSSKKLLLSDSGFYLCAWSTTGGGYTFGSGTRLTVV.

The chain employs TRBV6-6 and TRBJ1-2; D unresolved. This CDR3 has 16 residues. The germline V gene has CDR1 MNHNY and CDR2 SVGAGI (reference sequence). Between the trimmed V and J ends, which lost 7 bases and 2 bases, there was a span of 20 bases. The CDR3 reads CASTNGGDYLNYGYTF. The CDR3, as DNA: TGTGCCAGCACCAATGGAGGAGATTACCTAAACTATGGCTACACCTTC.

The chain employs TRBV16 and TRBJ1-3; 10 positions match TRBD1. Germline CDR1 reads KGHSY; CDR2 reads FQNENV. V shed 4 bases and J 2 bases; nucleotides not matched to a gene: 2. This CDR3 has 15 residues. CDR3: CASSPDRGPGNTIYF. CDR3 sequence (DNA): TGTGCCAGCAGCCCCGACAGGGGGCCTGGAAACACCATATATTTT.

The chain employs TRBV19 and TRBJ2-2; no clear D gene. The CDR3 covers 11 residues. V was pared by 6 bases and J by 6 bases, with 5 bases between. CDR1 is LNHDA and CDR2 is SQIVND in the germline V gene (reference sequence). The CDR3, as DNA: TGTGCCAGTAGGTTAGCCGGGGAGCTGTTTTTT. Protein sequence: CASRLAGELFF.

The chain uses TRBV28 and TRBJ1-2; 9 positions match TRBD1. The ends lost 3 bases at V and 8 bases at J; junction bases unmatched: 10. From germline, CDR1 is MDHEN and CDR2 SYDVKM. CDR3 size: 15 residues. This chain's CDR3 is CASSFGRTGGVGYTF. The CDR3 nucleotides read TGTGCCAGCAGTTTCGGCCGAACAGGGGGCGTCGGCTACACCTTC.

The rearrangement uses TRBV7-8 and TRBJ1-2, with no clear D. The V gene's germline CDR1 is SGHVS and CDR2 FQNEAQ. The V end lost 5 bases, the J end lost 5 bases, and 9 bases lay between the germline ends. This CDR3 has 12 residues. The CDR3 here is CASSLQRYGYTF. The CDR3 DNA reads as TGTGCCAGCAGCCTACAGAGATATGGCTACACCTTC. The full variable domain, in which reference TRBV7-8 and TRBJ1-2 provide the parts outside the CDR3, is GAGVSQSPRYKVAKRGQDVALRCDPISGHVSLFWYQQALGQGPEFLTYFQNEAQLDKSGLPSDRFFAERPEGSVSTLKIQRTQQEDSAVYLCASSLQRYGYTFGSGTRLTVV.

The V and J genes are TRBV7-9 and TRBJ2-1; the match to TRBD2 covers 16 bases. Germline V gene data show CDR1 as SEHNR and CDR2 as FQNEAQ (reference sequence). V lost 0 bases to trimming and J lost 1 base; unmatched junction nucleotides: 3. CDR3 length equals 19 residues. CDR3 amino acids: CASSLAGLAGGRSYNEQFF. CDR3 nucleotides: TGTGCCAGCAGCTTAGCGGGACTAGCGGGAGGGCGATCCTACAATGAGCAGTTCTTC.

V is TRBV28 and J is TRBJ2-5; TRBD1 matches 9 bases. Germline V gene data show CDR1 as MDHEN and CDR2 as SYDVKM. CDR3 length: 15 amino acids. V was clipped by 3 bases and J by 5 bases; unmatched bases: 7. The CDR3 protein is CASSFYGTGRETQYF. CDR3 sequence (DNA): TGTGCCAGCAGTTTCTACGGGACAGGGAGGGAGACCCAGTACTTC.

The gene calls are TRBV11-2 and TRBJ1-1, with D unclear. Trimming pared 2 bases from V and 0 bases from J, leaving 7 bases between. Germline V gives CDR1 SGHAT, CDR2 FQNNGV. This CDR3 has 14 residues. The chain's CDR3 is CASSLNGLNTEAFF. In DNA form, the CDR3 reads TGTGCCAGCAGCTTAAACGGGTTGAACACTGAAGCTTTCTTT.

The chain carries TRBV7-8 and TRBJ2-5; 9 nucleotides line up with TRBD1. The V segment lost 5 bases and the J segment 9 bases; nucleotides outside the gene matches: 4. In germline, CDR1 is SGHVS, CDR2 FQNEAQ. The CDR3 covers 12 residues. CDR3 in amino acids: CASSQTGGPQYF. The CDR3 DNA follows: TGTGCCAGCAGCCAGACAGGGGGACCCCAGTACTTC.

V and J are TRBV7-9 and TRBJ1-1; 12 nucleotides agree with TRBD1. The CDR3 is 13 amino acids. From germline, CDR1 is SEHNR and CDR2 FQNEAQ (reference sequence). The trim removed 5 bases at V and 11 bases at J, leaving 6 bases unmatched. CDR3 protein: CASSVGTGGEAFF. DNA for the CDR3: TGTGCCAGCAGCGTCGGGACAGGGGGCGAGGCTTTCTTT. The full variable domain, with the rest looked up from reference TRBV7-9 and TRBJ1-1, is DTGVSQNPRHKITKRGQNVTFRCDPISEHNRLYWYRQTLGQGPEFLTYFQNEAQLEKSRLLSDRFSAERPKGSFSTLEIQRTEQGDSAMYLCASSVGTGGEAFFGQGTRLTVV.

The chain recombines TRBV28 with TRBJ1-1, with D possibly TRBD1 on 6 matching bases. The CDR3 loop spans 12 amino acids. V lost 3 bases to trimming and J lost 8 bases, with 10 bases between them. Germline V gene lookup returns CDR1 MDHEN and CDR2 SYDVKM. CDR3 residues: CASSLEQGEAFF. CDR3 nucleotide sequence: TGTGCCAGCAGTTTGGAACAGGGCGAAGCTTTCTTT. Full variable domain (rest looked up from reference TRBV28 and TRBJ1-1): DVKVTQSSRYLVKRTGEKVFLECVQDMDHENMFWYRQDPGLGLRLIYFSYDVKMKEKGDIPEGYSVSREKKERFSLILESASTNQTSMYLCASSLEQGEAFFGQGTRLTVV.